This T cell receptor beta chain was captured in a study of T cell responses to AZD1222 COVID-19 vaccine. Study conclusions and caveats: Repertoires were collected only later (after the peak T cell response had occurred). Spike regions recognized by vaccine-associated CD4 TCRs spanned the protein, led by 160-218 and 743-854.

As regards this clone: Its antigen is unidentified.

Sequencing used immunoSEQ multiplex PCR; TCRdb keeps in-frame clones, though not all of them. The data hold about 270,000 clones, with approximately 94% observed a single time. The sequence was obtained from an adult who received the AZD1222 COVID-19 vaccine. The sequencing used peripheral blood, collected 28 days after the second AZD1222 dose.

The DNA of the CDR3 is TGTGCCAGCAGCACCGGGAGGGCCCTTCCCTACAATGAGCAGTTCTTC. Protein product: CASSTGRALPYNEQFF. The chain couples TRBV28 to TRBJ2-1, with 8 positions matching TRBD2. Germline assignment: CDR1 MDHEN and CDR2 SYDVKM. This CDR3 has 16 residues. Germline trimming cut 6 bases from V and 2 bases from J; bases unmatched to any gene: 9.